This T cell receptor (beta chain) was identified in a study of pediatric ulcerative colitis. Points from the study as a whole: Two patients had blood samples with substantially reduced template counts.

V lost 8 bases and J 5 bases, leaving 21 bases between the germline ends. The CDR3 totals 15 residues. The germline V gene has CDR1 MNHNY and CDR2 SVGAGI (reference sequence). Libraries were prepared by immunoSEQ multiplex PCR; TCRdb keeps only in-frame clonotypes and omits some of them. This repertoire shows roughly 64,000 clones, 80% to 90% found once; its top ten account for approximately 3.7%. Comment on this clone: Its target is not known.

Material: blood. The gene calls are TRBV6-6 and TRBJ1-1; D gene ambiguous. The sequence was collected from a boy younger than 18 with severe ulcerative colitis. The CDR3 nucleotides are TGTGCCAGCTGCCTTTCCGCGGGAGGGCAAACTGAAGCTTTCTTT. This encodes CASCLSAGGQTEAFF.